The rows below give T cell receptor beta chains drawn from one sample of a study of cytomegalovirus exposure and HLA in healthy donors. Libraries were prepared by immunoSEQ multiplex PCR; TCRdb keeps only in-frame clonotypes and omits some of them. The sample table includes about 160,000 clones. The specimen sequenced was PBMCs. These receptors all come from a woman aged 55-70 years in good health and CMV-seronegative. Each CDR3 is given with its conserved first and last residue. The D gene is left open where the match is weak.

j_call d_call v_call cdr3_nt cdr3_aa
TRBJ2-7 . TRBV7-9 TGTGCCAGCAGCCAATCAGGGGCCTACGAGCAGTACTTC CASSQSGAYEQYF
TRBJ2-2 . TRBV6-5 TGTGCCAGCAGACGCGGGGTCCGTGGCACCGGGGAGCTGTTTTTT CASRRGVRGTGELFF
TRBJ2-7 . TRBV21-1 TGTGCCATTTCCCGAGGGAACGAGCAGTACTTC CAISRGNEQYF
TRBJ2-7 . TRBV7-7 TGTGCCAGCAGCTTAGGCCAGGGAAACTACGAGCAGTACTTC CASSLGQGNYEQYF
TRBJ1-1 . TRBV11-2 TGTGCCAGCAGCTTGGGAGGTCCGAACACTGAAGCTTTCTTT CASSLGGPNTEAFF
TRBJ2-3 . TRBV29-1 TGCAGCGTTGAAGGCAGGACAGATACGCAGTATTTT CSVEGRTDTQYF
TRBJ1-2 TRBD1 TRBV19 TGTGCCAGTAGTTTGACAGGGTATGGCTACACCTTC CASSLTGYGYTF
TRBJ2-1 . TRBV5-4 TGTGCCAGCAGCTTGGACTTAAGCGGTAATGAGCAGTTCTTC CASSLDLSGNEQFF
TRBJ2-5 TRBD1 TRBV7-2 TGTGCCAGCAGAAAGGGGGCGGGAGAGACCCAGTACTTC CASRKGAGETQYF
TRBJ1-2 . TRBV5-1 TGCGCCAGCAGCTCGGACAGATTTAACTATGGCTACACCTTC CASSSDRFNYGYTF
TRBJ1-1 TRBD1 TRBV7-9 TGTGCCAGCAGCTTACTAGGGGGCGCCGGCTTCTTT CASSLLGGAGFF
TRBJ2-1 TRBD1 TRBV29-1 TGCAGCGTTGGCCGGGACAGGGTCAAGGATGAGCAGTTCTTC CSVGRDRVKDEQFF
TRBJ2-4 TRBD2 TRBV9 TGTGCCAGCAGCGTAGGTAGCGGGAGTGGAAACATTCAGTACTTC CASSVGSGSGNIQYF
TRBJ2-7 TRBD1 TRBV13 TGTGCCAGCAGCTTAGTCGGGACAGGGTCCTACGAGCAGTACTTC CASSLVGTGSYEQYF
TRBJ2-7 TRBD1 TRBV2 TGTGCCAGCAGACGCGGACAGGGAAAGTACGAGCAGTACTTC CASRRGQGKYEQYF
TRBJ2-7 . TRBV18 TGTGCCAGCTCACCAAAAAATTCCGGGGTCTCCTACGAGCAGTACTTC CASSPKNSGVSYEQYF
TRBJ2-7 TRBD1 TRBV15 TGTGCCACCAGCAGGGACAGGCCGAGGATCTACGAGCAGTACTTC CATSRDRPRIYEQYF
TRBJ1-2 TRBD1 TRBV7-9 TGTGCCAGCAGCTTAAAGACAGGGGAATATGGCTACACCTTC CASSLKTGEYGYTF
TRBJ2-3 . TRBV29-1 TGCAGCGTTGACAGGGGAACGGGCTCAGATACGCAGTATTTT CSVDRGTGSDTQYF
TRBJ2-4 . TRBV7-9 TGTGCCAGCAGCTTTGGCGGGGATAAAAACATTCAGTACTTC CASSFGGDKNIQYF
TRBJ1-3 . TRBV6-5 TGTGCCAGCAGTAGGGGCATCTCTTCTGGAAACACCATATATTTT CASSRGISSGNTIYF
TRBJ2-1 . TRBV11-3 TGTGCCAGCAGCCTCGGTGATAGGGGCGGGGATGAGCAGTTCTTC CASSLGDRGGDEQFF
TRBJ2-7 TRBD1 TRBV7-2 TGTGCCAGCAGCTTAGTGGGGACAGGAGCCTACGAGCAGTACTTC CASSLVGTGAYEQYF
TRBJ1-6 . TRBV5-4 TGTGCCAGCAGCGCTGGGGGGTATTCACCCCTCCACTTT CASSAGGYSPLHF
TRBJ2-5 TRBD2 TRBV7-9 TGTGCCAGCAGCCTAGGACTAGCGGCCCAAGAGACCCAGTACTTC CASSLGLAAQETQYF
TRBJ2-3 TRBD2 TRBV5-1 TGCGCCAGCAGCTTGCGGGGTAGCGGGAGTTCGGTAGATACGCAGTATTTT CASSLRGSGSSVDTQYF
TRBJ1-1 . TRBV5-1 TGCGCCAGCAGCTTCGACGGAGGCACTGAAGCTTTCTTT CASSFDGGTEAFF
TRBJ2-1 . TRBV6-1 TGTGCCAGCAGTGACCGGGAACAGGGTGGCACACACAATGAGCAGTTCTTC CASSDREQGGTHNEQFF
TRBJ2-6 . TRBV29-1 TGCAGCGTTAATGACAGGTCGGGGGCCAACGTCCTGACTTTC CSVNDRSGANVLTF
TRBJ2-3 TRBD2 TRBV11-3 TGTGCCAGCAGTCCAGCGGGGGGCAGGAAAACAGATACGCAGTATTTT CASSPAGGRKTDTQYF
TRBJ1-1 . TRBV18 TGTGCCAGCTCCGCAAAGGAGGGAGGTGGGAACACTGAAGCTTTCTTT CASSAKEGGGNTEAFF
TRBJ2-1 TRBD2 TRBV18 TGTGCCAGCTCCCCCCCCCTAGCGGGGGGACGCAATGAGCAGTTCTTC CASSPPLAGGRNEQFF
TRBJ1-5 . TRBV5-8 TGTGCCAGCAGCCTAGGCGGGTGGGGGCAGTATCAGCCCCAGCATTTT CASSLGGWGQYQPQHF
TRBJ1-6 . TRBV7-3 TGTGCCAGCAGCTCTGGACAGTCACCCCTCCACTTT CASSSGQSPLHF
TRBJ1-1 . TRBV7-9 TGTGCCAGCAGCTTAAATCCCCAGGCTAACACTGAAGCTTTCTTT CASSLNPQANTEAFF
TRBJ2-7 TRBD1 TRBV7-2 TGTGCCAGCACCCTCCGACAGGGCTCCTACGAGCAGTACTTC CASTLRQGSYEQYF
TRBJ2-7 TRBD1 TRBV13 TGTGCCAGCAGCTTACCGGGACAGGGAATGGAGCAGTACTTC CASSLPGQGMEQYF
TRBJ2-2 . TRBV10-3 TGTGCCATCAGTGAGTACAGGGATACCGGGGAGCTGTTTTTT CAISEYRDTGELFF
TRBJ2-5 . TRBV5-4 TGTGCCAGCAGCTCCTCCCGGGGGACCCAAGAGACCCAGTACTTC CASSSSRGTQETQYF